One sample yielded the 4 T cell receptor beta chains listed below, sequenced in a study of shared clonotypes between healthy human individuals. Sequenced by immunoSEQ multiplex PCR; TCRdb stores in-frame clones only, minus some. The sample includes around 330,000 clones, roughly 70% of them seen just once. Input material: memory CD4+ T cells sorted from blood. Described subset: CD45RA-negative fraction. The origin of the receptors is a man younger than 40 in good health.

This clone was observed a single time. The rearrangement uses TRBV4-2 and TRBJ1-4; D call uncertain. V was trimmed by 3 bases and J by 0 bases, leaving 11 bases between them. The CDR3 runs to 16 residues. CDR1 and CDR2 from the germline V gene are LGHNA and YNFKEQ. The CDR3 loop reads CASSQMERATNEKLFF. CDR3 DNA sequence: TGTGCCAGCAGCCAGATGGAGAGAGCAACTAATGAAAAACTGTTTTTT.

As concerns this clone: Other DNA variants within this sample encode the same CDR3. V usage is TRBV2 and J usage is TRBJ2-5; D is perhaps TRBD1 (5 bases). The V gene's germline CDR1 is SNHLY and CDR2 FYNNEI. Trimming stripped 8 bases from V and 5 bases from J, with 12 bases between. CDR3 length equals 12 residues. CDR3 region: CASQGPGETQYF. The CDR3 DNA follows: TGTGCCAGCCAGGGTCCAGGTGAGACCCAGTACTTC. Variable domain in full (rest from reference TRBV2 and TRBJ2-5): EPEVTQTPSHQVTQMGQEVILRCVPISNHLYFYWYRQILGQKVEFLVSFYNNEISEKSEIFDDQFSVERPDGSNFTLKIRSTKLEDSAMYFCASQGPGETQYFGPGTRLLVL.

Turning to this clone: At the DNA level, this CDR3 is encoded by other sequences in the same sample as well. This chain joins TRBV2 and TRBJ2-3; no definite D call. Germline assignment: CDR1 SNHLY and CDR2 FYNNEI. This CDR3 region has 14 residues. V lost 4 bases to trimming and J lost 1 base, with 9 bases between them. The DNA of the CDR3 is TGTGCCAGCAGTGCAGGTATCCGCACAGATACGCAGTATTTT. This codes for CASSAGIRTDTQYF.

This clone appeared once. The gene calls are TRBV5-1 and TRBJ2-1, with D unclear. This CDR3 has 12 amino acids. Germline CDR1 and CDR2: SGHRS and YFSETQ. V gave up 4 bases and J gave up 10 bases, with 12 bases separating them. The CDR3 nucleotides are TGCGCCAGCAGCCCGGTTAAGGGAGAGCAGTTCTTC. Its protein product is CASSPVKGEQFF.